This T cell receptor beta chain emerged from a study of blood T cells in healthy people across ages. Study observations and caveats: Any conclusive comparison of naive versus antigen-experienced cells was prevented by using unsorted PBMCs.

Individuals who donated were healthy Caucasians from Russia aged 6 to 90. Whenever a sample was processed, at least 6 million PBMCs were isolated. Comments on this clonotype: What it binds is not known.

A sample-barcoded 5' primer and a J-beta primer mix were used in a second PCR of roughly 7 to 11 cycles. Each cDNA molecule, via a template-switch adaptor with 12 random nucleotides, was tagged. TCRdb re-derived calls from the 5' RACE reads in MiXCR, one entry per CDR3 protein. The sample contains about 620,000 distinct CDR3 sequences, roughly 21% of which appear only once. Material: blood. This TCR was recovered from a man between 65 and 80 years old in good health.

The CDR3 DNA reads TGTGCCAGCAGACACTTCCGGGACGGTAATCAGCCCCAGCATTTT. The encoded protein is CASRHFRDGNQPQHF. V is TRBV27 and J is TRBJ1-5; D is possibly TRBD1 (5 bases). Germline CDR1 reads MNHEY; CDR2 reads SMNVEV (reference sequence). CDR3 length equals 15 residues. V shed 6 bases and J shed 4 bases, with 16 bases lying between them.